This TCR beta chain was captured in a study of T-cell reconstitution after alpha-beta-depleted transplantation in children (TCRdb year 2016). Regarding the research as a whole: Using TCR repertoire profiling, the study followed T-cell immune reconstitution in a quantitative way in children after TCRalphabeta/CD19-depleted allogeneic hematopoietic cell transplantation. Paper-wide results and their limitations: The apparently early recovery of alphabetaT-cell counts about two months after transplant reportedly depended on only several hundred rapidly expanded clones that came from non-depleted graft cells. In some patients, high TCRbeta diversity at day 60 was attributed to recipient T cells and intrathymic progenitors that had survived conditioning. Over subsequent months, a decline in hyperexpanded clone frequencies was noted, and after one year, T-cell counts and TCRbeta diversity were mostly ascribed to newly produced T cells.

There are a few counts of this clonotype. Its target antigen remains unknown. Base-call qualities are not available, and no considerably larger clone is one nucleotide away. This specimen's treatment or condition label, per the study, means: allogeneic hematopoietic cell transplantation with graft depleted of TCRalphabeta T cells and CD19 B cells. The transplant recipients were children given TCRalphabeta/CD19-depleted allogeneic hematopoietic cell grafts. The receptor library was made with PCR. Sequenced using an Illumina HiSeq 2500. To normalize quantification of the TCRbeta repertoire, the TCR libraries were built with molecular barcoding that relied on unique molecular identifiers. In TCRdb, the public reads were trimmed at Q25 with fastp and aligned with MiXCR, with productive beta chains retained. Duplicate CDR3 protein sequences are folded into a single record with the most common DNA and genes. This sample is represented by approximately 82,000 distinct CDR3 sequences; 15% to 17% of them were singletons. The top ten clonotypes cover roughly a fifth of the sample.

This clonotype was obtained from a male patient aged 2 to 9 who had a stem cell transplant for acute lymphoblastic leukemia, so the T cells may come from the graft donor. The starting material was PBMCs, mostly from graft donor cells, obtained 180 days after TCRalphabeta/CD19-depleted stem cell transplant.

The CDR3 sequence is CASSSEGQGRAEEKLFF. The base sequence is TGTGCCAGCAGCTCGGAAGGGCAAGGCAGGGCCGAAGAAAAACTGTTTTTT. This receptor chain uses TRBV3-1 and TRBJ1-4; TRBD1 might be the D gene, on 5 matching bases. V gives up 5 bases and J gives up 8 bases, and the segment between their germline ends measures 24 bases. CDR1 LGHDT and CDR2 YNNKEL were looked up in the germline V gene (reference sequence). Counted from cysteine to phenylalanine, this CDR3 has 17 amino acids. Only the CDR3 DNA stays, 51 bases, in frame from base 1.